Below, 9 T cell receptor beta chains from the same sample are listed, as sequenced in a study of T cells after yellow fever vaccination. TCRdb fed the 5' RACE reads into MiXCR, producing one record per CDR3 protein. The sample has 350,000 to 450,000 distinct CDR3 sequences; roughly 6.1% are singletons. Sequencing used PBMCs, obtained 5 days after the yellow fever booster vaccination. The receptors shown here come from a man under 40 who received the YFV17D yellow fever vaccine.

The CDR3 here is CSARGTGSNYGYTF. Written as DNA, the CDR3 is TGCAGTGCTAGAGGGACCGGTAGCAACTATGGCTACACCTTC. The V gene is TRBV20-1, the J gene TRBJ1-2, with D uncertain. Germline V gene lookup returns CDR1 DFQATT and CDR2 SNEGSKA (reference sequence). The CDR3 contains 14 residues. Trimming stripped 1 base from V and 2 bases from J, with 11 bases between.

This clonotype appeared many times. The chain combines TRBV7-8 with TRBJ2-1, with D unresolved. Germline CDR1 reads SGHVS; CDR2 reads FQNEAQ. The ends were cut back, 2 bases at V and 14 bases at J, with 10 bases in the middle. The CDR3 is 11 amino acids. CDR3 DNA: TGTGCCAGCAGCTTAAGGAGTAGGGAGTTCTTC. Its translation is CASSLRSREFF.

At least ten counts were recorded for this clonotype. The chain couples TRBV5-1 to TRBJ2-3; 13 positions agree with TRBD2. The V and J ends lost 3 bases and 2 bases, in that order; junction bases with no gene match: 3. The germline gives CDR1 SGHRS, CDR2 YFSETQ. The CDR3 runs 16 residues. Written as DNA, the CDR3 is TGCGCCAGCAGCTCCGGACTAGCGGGAGACACAGATACGCAGTATTTT. It yields the protein CASSSGLAGDTDTQYF.

This clonotype was observed a few times. This chain connects TRBV3-1 to TRBJ1-2; 7 bases are shared with TRBD1. The trim removed 1 base at V and 8 bases at J, leaving 10 bases unmatched. CDR3 size: 15 residues. Germline values: CDR1 LGHDT, CDR2 YNNKEL (reference sequence). CDR3: CASSQGTGIQSGYTF. The CDR3 nucleotides read TGTGCCAGCAGCCAAGGGACAGGCATTCAATCCGGCTACACCTTC.

This clonotype was recorded many times. The V and J genes are TRBV10-1 and TRBJ2-7; 8 nucleotides agree with TRBD2. The junction had 6 bases not matched to a gene; V was cut back by 4 bases and J by 7 bases. The CDR3 has 13 residues. The germline CDR1 and CDR2 sequences are WNHNN and SYGVQD (reference sequence). This chain's CDR3 is CASSVAGGQEQYF. In nucleotides, the CDR3 is TGCGCCAGCAGTGTTGCGGGAGGCCAGGAGCAGTACTTC.

At least ten counts were recorded for this clonotype. CDR3 nucleotides: TGCAGTGCTGTGGGGAACAGGGGGAATACCGGGGAGCTGTTTTTT. This codes for CSAVGNRGNTGELFF. This chain links TRBV20-1 with TRBJ2-2; TRBD1 matches at 8 bases. V was clipped by 5 bases and J by 5 bases; unmatched bases: 10. Germline CDR1 is DFQATT and CDR2 is SNEGSKA (reference sequence). The CDR3 covers 15 residues.

This clonotype was counted ten times or more. The rearrangement links TRBV7-9 to TRBJ1-5; D gene unclear. Deletions cut 3 bases from V and 6 bases from J, with 15 bases between. The germline V gene encodes CDR1 SEHNR and CDR2 FQNEAQ (reference sequence). The CDR3 covers 15 residues. For the CDR3, the DNA is TGTGCCAGCAGCTTCGGCGGGGAACAAGGTCAGCCCCAGCATTTT. This encodes CASSFGGEQGQPQHF.

In this sample, this clonotype turned up many times. In DNA form, the CDR3 reads TGTGCCAGCTCGCGAGATAACCGACAAGAGACCCAGTACTTC. Residues: CASSRDNRQETQYF. The genes are TRBV18 and TRBJ2-5; no clear D. V lost 6 bases, J lost 2 bases, and 13 bases lay in between. The CDR3 has 14 residues. Germline V gene sequence: CDR1 KGHSH, CDR2 LQKENI. Variable domain in full (rest from reference TRBV18 and TRBJ2-5): NAGVMQNPRHLVRRRGQEARLRCSPMKGHSHVYWYRQLPEEGLKFMVYLQKENIIDESGMPKERFSAEFPKEGPSILRIQQVVRGDSAAYFCASSRDNRQETQYFGPGTRLLVL.

This clonotype was seen a few times. This chain links TRBV6-2 or TRBV6-3 with TRBJ2-7; 8 bases fit TRBD2. The CDR3 totals 13 residues. Germline V gene lookup returns CDR1 MNHEY and CDR2 SVGEGT. Germline trimming cut 7 bases from V and 2 bases from J; bases unmatched to any gene: 4. The CDR3 bases are TGTGCCAGCAATTTGGGACTAGCCTACGAGCAGTACTTC. Translation gives CASNLGLAYEQYF.